The entry below gives a single T cell receptor beta chain sequence along with its context. Its specificity is not known. The sample originates from a study of shared clonotypes between healthy human individuals. As for the study in general: Each donor's CD8 memory used one plate, CD8 naive two, each CD4 subset three. Findings and caveats of the study: Non-shared clonotypes had lower generation probabilities than those shared by all four donors. The study drew on few donors, limiting represented genetic and exposure-history diversity.

The data were produced by immunoSEQ multiplex PCR, yet TCRdb's version contains in-frame clones alone and is incomplete. The profile shows approximately 1,500,000 clones, roughly 96% of them singletons. The CDR3 totals 14 residues. V lost 4 bases, J lost 3 bases, and 13 bases lay in between. CDR1 is KGHSH, CDR2 LQKENI, per germline. Sequencing was performed on naive CD4+ T cells sorted from blood. Noted subset: CD45RA+ positively selected. The TCR originated in a man aged 30 to 39 in good health. The gene calls are TRBV18 and TRBJ2-7, with D possibly TRBD1 on 6 matching bases. The chain's CDR3 is CASSLTPGDYEQYF. The DNA for the CDR3 is TGTGCCAGCTCACTCACGCCAGGGGACTACGAGCAGTACTTC.